This entry lists 6 T cell receptor beta chains sequenced from one sample in a study of T cell changes during pregnancy in multiple sclerosis. Here immunoSEQ multiplex PCR was the method, and the copy in TCRdb shows in-frame clones only, minus some. The profile shows 50,000 to 70,000 clones, just under 95% of them singletons. The sample here was peripheral blood, taken in the second trimester of pregnancy. The receptors come from a female donor with multiple sclerosis, enrolled in a pregnancy study.

This rearrangement joins TRBV28 to TRBJ2-7; D might be TRBD1 (6 bases). Germline V CDR1 and CDR2: MDHEN, SYDVKM. The V end lost 5 bases, the J end lost 1 base, and 15 bases lay between the germline ends. CDR3 size: 15 residues. The CDR3 DNA follows: TGTGCCAGCAGTCGCACAGGGTCCCCGTCCTACGAGCAGTACTTC. Protein product: CASSRTGSPSYEQYF.

The chain links TRBV4-1 to TRBJ2-1; 8 bases match TRBD2. This CDR3 comprises 16 residues. V shed 2 bases and J 8 bases; nucleotides not matched to a gene: 11. Germline loops: CDR1 MGHRA, CDR2 YSYEKL. The CDR3 here is CASSQPRRLAGDEQFF. The CDR3 region has the DNA TGCGCCAGCAGCCAACCTCGGCGCCTAGCGGGCGATGAGCAGTTCTTC.

The V call is TRBV5-1, the J call TRBJ2-4; 14 bases map to TRBD2. The V gene end was trimmed by 3 bases and the J gene end by 0 bases; junction bases not matched to a gene: 5. This CDR3 is 18 amino acids long. CDR1 is SGHRS and CDR2 is YFSETQ in the germline V gene. The CDR3 reads CASSSGLAGGGAKNIQYF. CDR3 DNA: TGCGCCAGCAGCTCCGGACTAGCGGGAGGAGGAGCCAAAAACATTCAGTACTTC.

This rearrangement joins TRBV5-4 to TRBJ2-5; D may be TRBD2 (6 bases). Trimming stripped 4 bases from V and 5 bases from J, with 18 bases between. The CDR3 totals 15 residues. CDR1 is SGHNT and CDR2 is YYREEE in the germline V gene (reference sequence). The CDR3 DNA follows: TGTGCCAGCAGCCCCCCGGGGACTCTCTCGGAGACCCAGTACTTC. Protein sequence: CASSPPGTLSETQYF.

The rearrangement joins TRBV28 to TRBJ2-7, with 14 bases identical to TRBD2. Per the germline V gene, CDR1 is MDHEN and CDR2 is SYDVKM. V dropped 5 bases and J dropped 3; count of bases not matched to a gene: 12. The CDR3 loop spans 18 amino acids. The chain's CDR3 is CASSQRGLAGVHIYEQYF. Written as DNA, the CDR3 is TGTGCCAGCAGTCAACGGGGACTAGCGGGGGTACATATCTACGAGCAGTACTTC.

The genes are TRBV9 and TRBJ2-5, with TRBD2 matching 7 bases. Germline V CDR1 and CDR2: SGDLS, YYNGEE. The CDR3 has 17 residues. The V gene end was trimmed by 6 bases and the J gene end by 2 bases; junction bases not matched to a gene: 16. The CDR3 loop is CASIFPCGLAEQETQYF. CDR3 bases: TGTGCCAGCATCTTCCCCTGCGGGCTAGCGGAACAAGAGACCCAGTACTTC.